A single sample is the source of the 15 T cell receptor gamma chains below, sequenced in a study of gammadelta T cells in human blood. TCRdb ran CATT on the RT-PCR reads. This table holds about 480 gamma-chain clones, approximately 7.2% found once. Sequences were obtained from non-Vgamma9Vdelta2 gamma-delta T cells from fetal blood. All receptors derive from a human fetus.

This clone is classed as large (0.1 to 1%). This rearrangement joins TRGV8 to TRGJ1 or TRGJ2. The CDR3 is made up of 13 amino acids. Germline V gene data show CDR1 as VENAVY and CDR2 as YDSYNSRV. The ends lost 5 bases at V and 7 bases at J; junction bases unmatched: 11. This CDR3 is CATWVQESYKKLF. CDR3 coding DNA: TGTGCCACCTGGGTGCAGGAAAGCTATAAGAAACTCTTT.

By its share, this clone is medium-sized (0.01 to 0.1%). The chain uses TRGV5 and TRGJ1 or TRGJ2. V lost 0 bases, J lost 9 bases, and 23 bases stayed unmatched. This CDR3 region has 18 residues. CDR1 VINAFY and CDR2 YDVSNSKD come from the germline V gene. The CDR3 DNA is TGTGCCACCTGGGACAGGAGGCGCCACTCCCCTTCCTGTCGTAAGAAACTCTTT. Translation: CATWDRRRHSPSCRKKLF.

This clone is judged large. The chain recombines TRGV10 with TRGJ1 or TRGJ2. TRGV10 belongs to the ORF category, with a function that is uncertain. J was trimmed by 5 bases and V by 8 bases; bases with no gene match: 4. This CDR3 is built from 11 residues. The CDR3 is CAAWDNYKKLF. The CDR3 coding sequence is TGTGCTGCGTGGGATAATTATAAGAAACTCTTT.

This clone is classed as large. Other DNA sequences from this sample encode an identical CDR3 as well. The chain combines TRGV4 with TRGJ1 or TRGJ2. Germline CDR1 is EGSTGY and CDR2 is YDSYTSSV. The junction had 12 bases not matched to a gene; V was cut back by 2 bases and J by 8 bases. CDR3 length equals 14 residues. CDR3 sequence reads: CATWDESNRDKKLF. The CDR3 DNA follows: TGTGCCACCTGGGATGAGTCGAATAGGGATAAGAAACTCTTT.

By sample fraction, this clone is large (0.1 to 1%). Other DNA sequences in the same sample also yield this CDR3. The rearrangement links TRGV9 to TRGJ1 or TRGJ2. The CDR3 totals 12 residues. The germline V gene has CDR1 GITISATS and CDR2 ISYDGTV (reference sequence). V dropped 3 bases and J dropped 11; count of bases not matched to a gene: 10. The DNA for the CDR3 is TGTGCCTTGTGGGAGCCCGGGATAGAGAAACTCTTT. Translation: CALWEPGIEKLF.

This clone is categorized as large. The V and J genes are TRGV5 and TRGJ1 or TRGJ2. Per the germline V gene, CDR1 is VINAFY and CDR2 is YDVSNSKD. The CDR3 covers 13 residues. V dropped 4 bases and J dropped 5; count of bases not matched to a gene: 8. The CDR3 reads CATWETSDYKKLF. Here the CDR3 DNA reads TGTGCCACCTGGGAAACCTCAGATTATAAGAAACTCTTT.

In its sample, this clone ranks as large. The chain has TRGV4 and TRGJ1 or TRGJ2. The germline gives CDR1 EGSTGY, CDR2 YDSYTSSV. Unmatched junction bases numbered 5, after V lost 0 bases and J lost 12 bases. The CDR3 covers 11 residues. In nucleotides, the CDR3 is TGTGCCACCTGGGATGGGCCGAGGAAACTCTTT. This gives the protein CATWDGPRKLF.

For this clone: A much larger clone is a single base away; this may be a read error. The V gene lacks a call, and TRGJP2 is the J gene. The CDR3 spans 18 residues. CDR3 bases: TGTGCCACCTGGGATGGGCCCGAGAAAGGAGGGGTGTGTAGGGTCAAGACGTTT. Amino acids: CATWDGPEKGGVCRVKTF.

In this sample, this clone is large. The chain is built from TRGV8 and TRGJ1 or TRGJ2. This CDR3 region has 15 residues. The V segment lost 1 base and the J segment 2 bases; nucleotides outside the gene matches: 8. Germline-derived CDR1 and CDR2 are VENAVY and YDSYNSRV. CDR3: CATWDRGLDYYKKLF. DNA of the CDR3: TGTGCCACCTGGGATAGAGGTCTAGATTATTATAAGAAACTCTTT.

This clone is labeled medium-sized. The J gene is TRGJ1 or TRGJ2, the V gene TRGV5. This CDR3 spans 14 amino acids. J gave up 4 bases and V 0 bases, and 6 bases lay outside the gene matches. The germline V gene encodes CDR1 VINAFY and CDR2 YDVSNSKD. CDR3 in amino acids: CATWDRPPYYKKLF. For the CDR3, the DNA is TGTGCCACCTGGGACAGGCCCCCATATTATAAGAAACTCTTT.

By frequency in the sample, this clone is large. The chain employs TRGV4 and TRGJ1 or TRGJ2. The J segment lost 3 bases and the V segment lost 3 bases, leaving 5 bases of the junction unmatched. This CDR3 has 13 residues. CDR1 and CDR2 (germline): EGSTGY, YDSYTSSV. Written as DNA, the CDR3 is TGTGCCACCTGGGATTGGGCTTATTATAAGAAACTCTTT. This codes for CATWDWAYYKKLF.

Note on this clone: Other nucleotide sequences in the sample specify the same CDR3. The V gene is TRGV3, the J gene TRGJ1 or TRGJ2. Germline assignment: CDR1 VTNTFY and CDR2 YDVSTARD (reference sequence). The CDR3 runs 14 residues. Trimming cost V 0 bases and J 0 bases; bases outside gene matches: 2. In DNA, the CDR3 is TGTGCCACCTGGGACAGGCCGAATTATTATAAGAAACTCTTT. It specifies CATWDRPNYYKKLF.

This clone has more than one count but fewer than ten. V usage is TRGV2 and J usage is TRGJ1 or TRGJ2. CDR3 size: 15 residues. Germline assignment: CDR1 EGSNGY and CDR2 YDSYNSKV. V lost 0 bases to trimming and J lost 1 base; unmatched junction nucleotides: 6. The CDR3 reads CATWDGLPNYYKKLF. The CDR3 bases are TGTGCCACCTGGGACGGGCTACCAAATTATTATAAGAAACTCTTT.

This clone is large in the sample. The V call is TRGV10, the J call TRGJ1 or TRGJ2. TRGV10 is designated an ORF whose function remains uncertain. V gave up 13 bases and J gave up 8 bases; unmatched junction bases: 9. CDR3 length equals 10 residues. The CDR3 is CADSRHKKLF. The CDR3 DNA sequence: TGTGCTGATTCGAGGCATAAGAAACTCTTT.

This clone is large in the sample. The chain is built from TRGV2 and TRGJ1 or TRGJ2. With 5 bases clipped from V and 7 bases from J, the junction kept 2 bases outside the gene matches. Germline CDR1 is EGSNGY and CDR2 is YDSYNSKV. The CDR3 runs 10 residues. The CDR3: CATWAYKKLF. CDR3 DNA sequence: TGTGCCACCTGGGCCTATAAGAAACTCTTT.